The next 9 T cell receptor beta chains were all read from a single sample in a study of tissue T cells after allogeneic stem cell transplantation. Repertoires were generated with immunoSEQ multiplex PCR, while TCRdb's copy carries only in-frame clones and drops some. The sample includes fewer than 10,000 clones, over 40% of them seen just once. Sample time point: mouse harvest day 7 after allogeneic transplant. Each mouse received 10^7 T-cell-depleted marrow cells plus 10^6 splenic CD5+ T cells by tail vein. Material for sequencing was gut tissue. These receptors originate from a female BALB/c mouse given C57BL/6 T cells with graft-versus-host disease after an allogeneic hematopoietic cell transplant.

Comment on this clone: The genes and germline here are from mouse. The read falls 1 residue short of the CDR3 end, and the missing part is taken from the germline J gene. The V and J genes are TRBV3 and TRBJ2-3; no clear D gene. CDR3 length: 14 amino acids. Germline V gene lookup returns CDR1 SNHLY and CDR2 FYNGKV (reference sequence). V dropped 2 bases and J dropped 1 base, with 7 bases sitting between them. Partial CDR3 DNA: TGTGCCAGCAGCTTAATGGGTGGTGCAGAAACGCTGTAT. It specifies CASSLMGGAETLY. The complete CDR3 reads CASSLMGGAETLYF. The complete variable domain, with remaining parts taken from reference TRBV3 and TRBJ2-3, reads GPKVLQIPSHQIIDMGQMVTLNCDPVSNHLYFYWYKQILGQQMEFLVNFYNGKVMEKSKLFKDQFSVERPDGSYFTLKIQPTALEDSAVYFCASSLMGGAETLYFGSGTRLTVL.

Turning to this clone: The gene names here belong to mouse. Read data end 1 residue before the CDR3 end; the end is taken from the germline J gene. The chain couples TRBV23 to TRBJ1-2; the table assigns TRBD1, which was not confirmed against the DNA. CDR3 size: 13 residues. Germline V gives CDR1 KGHTA, CDR2 FQNQQP. CDR3: CSSSQQANSDYTF. CDR3 DNA, as far as it was read: TGCTCCAGCAGTCAACAGGCAAACTCCGACTACACC.

This clone appeared a single time. Gene names refer to mouse genes. The CDR3 extends 1 residue past the end of the read, so its final part is completed from the germline J gene. The V call is TRBV19, the J call TRBJ1-1; 7 bases map to TRBD1. J lost 2 bases, V lost 4 bases, and 2 bases had no gene match. The CDR3 runs 13 residues. Germline V gene data show CDR1 as FNHDT and CDR2 as SITEND (reference sequence). CDR3 in amino acids: CASSWDSNTEVFF. Partial CDR3 DNA: TGTGCCAGCAGTTGGGACAGCAACACAGAAGTCTTC.

On this clone: Mouse names are used for the genes. The sequence runs out 1 residue before the end of the CDR3; the remainder is reconstructed from the germline J gene. V is TRBV26 and J is TRBJ2-5; D tentatively fits TRBD1 or TRBD2 (5 bases each). Germline V lookup: CDR1 KGHPV, CDR2 FQNQEV (reference sequence). This CDR3 is 14 amino acids long. Deletions cut 2 bases from V and 2 bases from J, with 8 bases between. The DNA read from the CDR3 is TGTGCCAGCAGTCTGGGGGGATTCCAAGACACCCAGTAC. This gives the protein CASSLGGFQDTQY. The full CDR3 protein is CASSLGGFQDTQYF. Full variable domain (rest looked up from reference TRBV26 and TRBJ2-5): NSKVIQTPRYLVKGQGQKAKMRCIPEKGHPVVFWYQQNKNNEFKFLINFQNQEVLQQIDMTEKRFSAECPSNSPCSLEIQSSEAGDSALYLCASSLGGFQDTQYFGPGTRLLVL.

Comments on this clone: Germline and genes here are mouse. The read terminates 1 residue before the CDR3 end, so the remaining end is supplied by the germline J gene. The chain combines TRBV24 with TRBJ1-3; the D is unclear. V was cut by 2 bases and J by 8 bases, with 4 bases left in between. The germline CDR1 and CDR2 sequences are KGHTA and FRNEEI. The CDR3 covers 11 residues. The CDR3 sequence is CASSLGDTLYF. The sequenced part of the CDR3 DNA is TGTGCCAGCAGTCTGGGAGATACGCTCTAT.

This clone was seen only once. Gene labels here are mouse ones. The read ends 1 residue early relative to the CDR3; the germline J gene fills the gap. This rearrangement joins TRBV1 to TRBJ1-1, with TRBD1 matching 10 bases. The germline gives CDR1 NSQYPW, CDR2 LRSPGD (reference sequence). The CDR3 length is 16 residues. The trim removed 2 bases at V and 4 bases at J, leaving 7 bases unmatched. Incomplete CDR3 DNA: TGCACCTGCAGTGCAAGGGACAGGGGACGGGGCACAGAAGTCTTC. It codes for CTCSARDRGRGTEVF. The whole CDR3 sequence reads CTCSARDRGRGTEVFF.

As regards this clone: Gene names denote mouse genes. The read ends 1 residue before the CDR3 terminus; that terminus is restored from the germline J gene. V and J are TRBV26 and TRBJ2-7; 8 positions match TRBD2. This CDR3 contains 13 residues. Germline trimming cut 3 bases from V and 4 bases from J; bases unmatched to any gene: 2. Per the germline V gene, CDR1 is KGHPV and CDR2 is FQNQEV (reference sequence). The DNA read from the CDR3 is TGTGCCAGCAGTCTAACTGGGGGTTATGAACAGTAC. As protein: CASSLTGGYEQY. The full CDR3 reads CASSLTGGYEQYF. The full variable domain, with the rest looked up from reference TRBV26 and TRBJ2-7, is NSKVIQTPRYLVKGQGQKAKMRCIPEKGHPVVFWYQQNKNNEFKFLINFQNQEVLQQIDMTEKRFSAECPSNSPCSLEIQSSEAGDSALYLCASSLTGGYEQYFGPGTRLTVL.

This clone occurred a few times. Gene names and germline match the mouse. The read ends 1 residue shy of where the CDR3 ends; the end is completed using the germline J gene. The V call is TRBV12-1, the J call TRBJ1-1, with D unclear. The CDR3 totals 12 residues. In germline, CDR1 is SGHSN, CDR2 HYEKVE. Trimming removed 6 bases from V and 0 bases from J, with 7 bases in between. The CDR3 sequence is CASPTENTEVFF. CDR3 DNA (partial): TGTGCCAGCCCCACGGAGAACACAGAAGTCTTC.

This clone was counted between two and nine times. Each gene name is a mouse one. The sequenced fragment ends 1 residue before the CDR3 boundary, so the rest is inferred from the germline J gene. The chain recombines TRBV26 with TRBJ2-4, with unresolved D. The CDR3 is 13 residues long. The V and J ends lost 6 bases and 0 bases respectively, with 7 bases between them. CDR1 KGHPV and CDR2 FQNQEV come from the germline V gene (reference sequence). The DNA read from the CDR3 is TGTGCCAGCAGCCCAAGTAGTCAAAACACCTTGTAC. Translated, it gives CASSPSSQNTLY. The whole CDR3 protein is CASSPSSQNTLYF. The entire variable domain, with the rest obtained from reference TRBV26 and TRBJ2-4, is as follows: NSKVIQTPRYLVKGQGQKAKMRCIPEKGHPVVFWYQQNKNNEFKFLINFQNQEVLQQIDMTEKRFSAECPSNSPCSLEIQSSEAGDSALYLCASSPSSQNTLYFGAGTRLSVL.